Ten or more counts support the clone carrying this T cell receptor (beta chain). What it binds is unknown. TCRdb itself ran the 5' RACE reads through MiXCR, one entry per CDR3 protein. The sample includes 300,000 to 350,000 distinct CDR3 sequences, roughly 20% of them seen just once. This sample was taken from a study of CD8 T cells in ankylosing spondylitis. The study, taken as a whole, reports: What seemed typical of ankylosing spondylitis blood was a TCR beta motif built from eight highly homologous variants. Some of these motif variants have turned up before, in reports on reactive arthritis synovial fluid and blood.

Sequenced sample: blood, either unsorted or a sorted T cell fraction (not recorded which). This receptor was identified in a female donor with ankylosing spondylitis or in good health (not recorded which).

In DNA, the CDR3 is TGTGCCTGGAGCGCAACAGGGAGGAATCAGCCCCAGCATTTT. Translating it yields CAWSATGRNQPQHF. The V gene is TRBV30, the J gene TRBJ1-5; tentative D call: TRBD1 (6 bases). CDR3 length: 14 residues. CDR1 is GTSNPN and CDR2 is SVGIG in the germline V gene (reference sequence). V dropped 3 bases and J dropped 4 bases, with 13 bases sitting between them.